This note documents a single T cell receptor beta chain sequence. As yet, its antigen is unknown. This record belongs to a study of CD8 T cells in ankylosing spondylitis. The CDR3 loop spans 11 amino acids. V was shortened by 4 bases and J by 9 bases, with 10 bases between the two germline ends. Germline loops: CDR1 MGHDK, CDR2 SYGVNS. It was by quantitative 5'-RACE with molecular barcodes that TCR beta libraries were made. Using its own MiXCR run on the 5' RACE reads, TCRdb lists one record per CDR3 protein. The table has 210,000 or so distinct CDR3 sequences, around 24% seen once. Regarding the study as a whole: Within ankylosing spondylitis blood, a TCR beta motif made up of several highly homologous variants appeared to be characteristic. Previously reported in reactive arthritis synovial fluid and blood were some of the motif variants.

This chain uses TRBV25-1 with TRBJ2-7; the D is unclear. The sequencing input was blood, either unsorted or a sorted T cell fraction (not recorded which). The TCR was taken from a male donor with ankylosing spondylitis or in good health (not recorded which). CDR3 residues: CASSAGSGQYF. Here the CDR3 DNA reads TGTGCCAGCAGTGCCGGTTCGGGGCAGTACTTC.